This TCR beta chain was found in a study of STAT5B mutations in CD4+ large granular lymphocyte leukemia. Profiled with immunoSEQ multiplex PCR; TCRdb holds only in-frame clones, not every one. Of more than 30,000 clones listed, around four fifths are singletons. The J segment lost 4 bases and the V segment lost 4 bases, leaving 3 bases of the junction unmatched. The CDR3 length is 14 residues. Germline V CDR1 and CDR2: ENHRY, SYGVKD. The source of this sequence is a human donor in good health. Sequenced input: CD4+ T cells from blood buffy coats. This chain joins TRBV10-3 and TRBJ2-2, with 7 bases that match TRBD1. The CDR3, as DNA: TGTGCCATCAGTGGCAACAGGGGCACCGGGGAGCTGTTTTTT. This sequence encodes CAISGNRGTGELFF.